These T cell receptor beta chains were read from a single sample in a study of monozygotic twins with cystic fibrosis. The method was immunoSEQ multiplex PCR; TCRdb's version includes in-frame clones alone and lacks a portion of them. The profile covers 25,000 to 30,000 clones, with over 80% appearing a single time and over 0.7% taken by the ten largest. Input material: blood. These receptors originate from a girl aged 2-10 years with cystic fibrosis. The CDR3 runs from the conserved cysteine through the conserved F or W. A D gene is named only where the DNA matches it firmly. For some rows the clone size is stated as once, few or many, or as a class when expanded; others skip it.

>-|-|TRBJ1-1|TRBV6-4
CASSLRVNTEAFF
TGTGCCAGCAGTCTCAGGGTGAACACTGAAGCTTTCTTT
>-|-|TRBJ1-1|TRBV6-1
CASTPWWADFTEAFF
TGTGCCAGCACCCCATGGTGGGCAGATTTCACTGAAGCTTTCTTT
>-|-|TRBJ1-2|TRBV29-1
CSVGYSSNYGYTF
TGCAGCGTTGGTTACAGCTCTAACTATGGCTACACCTTC
>TRBD1|-|TRBJ2-1|TRBV30
CAWGAGTGGPNEQFF
TGTGCCTGGGGAGCCGGGACAGGGGGCCCCAATGAGCAGTTCTTC
>TRBD1|-|TRBJ1-2|TRBV25-1
CASSDRTAKDRGYGYTF
TGTGCCAGCAGTGACCGTACTGCTAAGGACAGGGGCTATGGCTACACCTTC
>-|-|TRBJ1-1|TRBV7-9
CASSLEGEAEAFF
TGTGCCAGCAGCTTAGAAGGGGAGGCCGAAGCTTTCTTT
>-|-|TRBJ1-4|TRBV19
CASSSSRGTNEKLFF
TGTGCCAGTAGTAGTTCGAGGGGAACTAATGAAAAACTGTTTTTT
>-|-|TRBJ1-1|TRBV30
CAWSMGDGTEAFF
TGTGCCTGGAGTATGGGGGACGGCACTGAAGCTTTCTTT
>-|-|TRBJ1-1|TRBV5-6
CASSPVTLMNTEAFF
TGTGCCAGCAGCCCAGTGACCCTGATGAACACTGAAGCTTTCTTT
>TRBD1|-|TRBJ1-2|TRBV19
CASNDREKYGYTF
TGTGCCAGTAACGACAGGGAAAAGTATGGCTACACCTTC
>-|once|TRBJ1-1|TRBV5-1
CASSLGSMNTEAFF
TGCGCCAGCAGCTTGGGCAGCATGAACACTGAAGCTTTCTTT
>-|-|TRBJ2-1|TRBV27
CASSFQGNPYNEQFF
TGTGCCAGCAGTTTTCAGGGGAACCCCTACAATGAGCAGTTCTTC
>TRBD2|-|TRBJ2-1|TRBV30
CAWSVRLAGVNEQFF
TGTGCCTGGAGTGTACGACTAGCGGGAGTCAATGAGCAGTTCTTC
>TRBD2|-|TRBJ2-7|TRBV27
CASSSTSGSSVEQYF
TGTGCCAGCAGTTCCACTAGCGGGAGTTCGGTCGAGCAGTACTTC
>-|-|TRBJ2-7|TRBV27
CASSLRGKGYEQYF
TGTGCCAGCAGTTTACGGGGGAAGGGCTACGAGCAGTACTTC
>TRBD2|-|TRBJ2-3|TRBV19
CASSPLPRVSGRVDTQYF
TGTGCCAGTAGTCCTCTCCCCCGGGTTAGCGGGAGGGTAGATACGCAGTATTTT
>-|-|TRBJ2-7|TRBV6-1
CASSEGDPSSYEQYF
TGTGCCAGCAGTGAAGGAGATCCTAGCTCCTACGAGCAGTACTTC
>TRBD2|-|TRBJ2-1|TRBV6-1
CASSEPGLVYNEQFF
TGTGCCAGCAGTGAACCTGGACTAGTCTACAATGAGCAGTTCTTC
>TRBD2|-|TRBJ2-3|TRBV2
CASNRPGLAGGLADTQYF
TGTGCCAGCAACAGACCGGGACTAGCGGGAGGGTTGGCAGATACGCAGTATTTT
>-|-|TRBJ2-2|TRBV9
CASSVATSRANTGELFF
TGTGCCAGCAGCGTAGCGACTTCGCGCGCGAACACCGGGGAGCTGTTTTTT
>-|-|TRBJ1-5|TRBV11-2
CASSFSGQSNQPQHF
TGTGCCAGCAGCTTCTCTGGACAGTCCAATCAGCCCCAGCATTTT
>TRBD1|-|TRBJ1-2|TRBV28
CASLKDRAYYGYTF
TGTGCCAGTTTGAAGGACAGGGCATACTATGGCTACACCTTC
>TRBD2|-|TRBJ2-3|TRBV30
CAWQIAGGQDTQYF
TGTGCCTGGCAGATAGCGGGAGGGCAAGATACGCAGTATTTT
>-|-|TRBJ2-5|TRBV25-1
CASSPSMGRKHQETQYF
TGTGCCAGCAGTCCCTCTATGGGCCGTAAGCACCAAGAGACCCAGTACTTC
>TRBD1|-|TRBJ2-2|TRBV5-1
CASSTGTGYGGELFF
TGCGCCAGCAGCACCGGGACAGGGTACGGCGGGGAGCTGTTTTTT
>TRBD1|-|TRBJ1-1|TRBV29-1
CSAGTGSAFF
TGCAGCGCCGGGACAGGGTCAGCTTTCTTT
>-|once|TRBJ1-2|TRBV18
CASSPPSRGYGYTF
TGTGCCAGCTCACCACCGTCCAGGGGCTATGGCTACACCTTC
>-|once|TRBJ1-3|TRBV19
CASRPLRGTGNTIYF
TGTGCCAGTAGGCCCTTACGGGGAACCGGAAACACCATATATTTT
>TRBD1|few|TRBJ1-2|TRBV18
CASSPGQGAPGYTF
TGTGCCAGCTCACCTGGGCAGGGGGCGCCTGGCTACACCTTC
>TRBD1|once|TRBJ2-7|TRBV6-6
CASSTGTGGSREQYF
TGTGCCAGCAGTACCGGGACAGGGGGCAGTCGGGAGCAGTACTTC
>-|-|TRBJ2-2|TRBV7-9
CASSLTIGLDTGELFF
TGTGCCAGCAGCTTAACGATCGGACTTGACACCGGGGAGCTGTTTTTT
>TRBD1|-|TRBJ1-2|TRBV29-1
CSVETGQDYGYTF
TGCAGCGTTGAAACAGGACAGGACTATGGCTACACCTTC
>-|-|TRBJ2-7|TRBV9
CASSADIAEYYEQYF
TGTGCCAGCAGCGCAGATATAGCCGAGTACTACGAGCAGTACTTC
>TRBD1|-|TRBJ2-5|TRBV2
CASRNRGETQYF
TGTGCCAGCAGAAACAGGGGAGAGACCCAGTACTTC
>-|once|TRBJ2-3|TRBV10-3
CAISEAPRQETSTDTQYF
TGTGCCATCAGTGAGGCCCCCCGACAGGAGACTAGCACAGATACGCAGTATTTT
>-|few|TRBJ1-4|TRBV30
CAWSVRMRKLFF
TGTGCCTGGAGTGTAAGGATGAGAAAACTGTTTTTT
>TRBD1|once|TRBJ1-4|TRBV10-3
CAISEIAGTGTEKLFF
TGTGCCATCAGTGAGATAGCCGGGACAGGGACTGAAAAACTGTTTTTT
>-|-|TRBJ1-6|TRBV14
CASSRQGRTYNSPLHF
TGTGCCAGCAGCCGTCAGGGGAGGACTTATAATTCACCCCTCCACTTT
>-|-|TRBJ1-5|TRBV5-8
CASRLQGVINQPQHF
TGTGCCAGCAGACTACAGGGTGTTATCAATCAGCCCCAGCATTTT
>-|-|TRBJ2-7|TRBV6-1
CASSEMFRAGYEQYF
TGTGCCAGCAGTGAAATGTTTCGGGCCGGCTACGAGCAGTACTTC
>-|-|TRBJ2-5|TRBV5-6
CASSLGTLRGTQYF
TGTGCCAGCAGCTTGGGGACATTAAGAGGGACCCAGTACTTC
>-|-|TRBJ2-2|TRBV28
CASTNPGLGPGELFF
TGTGCCAGCACCAACCCGGGGCTTGGACCCGGGGAGCTGTTTTTT
>-|-|TRBJ2-2|TRBV10-1
CASSFHRGGSTGELFF
TGCGCCAGCAGTTTCCACAGGGGGGGGTCCACCGGGGAGCTGTTTTTT
>-|-|TRBJ1-3|TRBV6-5
CASSYSNGNTIYF
TGTGCCAGCAGTTACTCGAATGGAAACACCATATATTTT